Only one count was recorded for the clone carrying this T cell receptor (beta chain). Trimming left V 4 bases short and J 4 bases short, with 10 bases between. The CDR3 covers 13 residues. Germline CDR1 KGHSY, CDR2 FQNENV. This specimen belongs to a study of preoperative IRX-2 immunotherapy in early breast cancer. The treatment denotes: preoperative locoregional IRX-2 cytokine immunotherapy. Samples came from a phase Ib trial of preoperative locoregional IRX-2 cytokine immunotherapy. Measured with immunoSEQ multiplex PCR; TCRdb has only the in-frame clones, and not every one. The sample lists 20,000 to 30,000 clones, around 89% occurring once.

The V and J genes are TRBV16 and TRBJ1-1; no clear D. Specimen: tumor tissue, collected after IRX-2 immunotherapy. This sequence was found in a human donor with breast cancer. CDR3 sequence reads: CASSRVPITEAFF. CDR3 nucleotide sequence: TGTGCCAGCAGCCGTGTTCCTATCACTGAAGCTTTCTTT.